These T cell receptor beta chains were read from a single sample in a study of shared clonotypes between healthy human individuals. The data were produced by immunoSEQ multiplex PCR, yet TCRdb's version contains in-frame clones alone and is incomplete. The table lists about 2 million clones, around 95% of them singletons. Sequenced sample: naive CD4+ T cells sorted from blood. The source is a man aged 18 to 29 in good health. CDR3s leave out the opening cysteine and the closing phenylalanine or tryptophan. D genes are given only for firm matches.

D	V	J	CDR3
.	TRBV2	TRBJ1-1	ASSEVRVNTEAF
TRBD1	TRBV5-1	TRBJ2-3	ASGTGQTDTQY
TRBD2	TRBV6-1	TRBJ2-4	ASSEALVGRAEFSKNIQY
.	TRBV7-8	TRBJ1-2	ASSLVPDSLDYGYT
.	TRBV28	TRBJ2-3	ASSSRGRGTDTQY
.	TRBV5-1	TRBJ2-7	ASSPTGVPYEQY
.	TRBV7-9	TRBJ1-5	ASSPDGLLNQPQH
.	TRBV28	TRBJ2-7	ASSLPVVSYEQY
TRBD1	TRBV2	TRBJ2-4	ASSEAATGGVGVNIQY
.	TRBV10-3	TRBJ2-5	AISEDRGASVETQY
TRBD1	TRBV18	TRBJ2-6	ASSQDRAGANVLT
.	TRBV27	TRBJ1-6	ASSSLARSNSPLH
.	TRBV5-1	TRBJ2-2	ASSLVADSAGELF
TRBD1	TRBV5-1	TRBJ2-5	ASSGGQGARETQY
TRBD1	TRBV5-1	TRBJ1-4	ASSNVGQVNEKLF
.	TRBV5-1	TRBJ1-5	ASSLDAQGSGQPQH
TRBD1	TRBV6-4	TRBJ2-7	ASRAGQGLPYEQY
.	TRBV18	TRBJ2-7	ASSPGLLRDEQY
TRBD1	TRBV7-2	TRBJ1-2	ASSLDRGGGYGYT
.	TRBV29-1	TRBJ2-3	SVFREGNTDTQY
.	TRBV10-3	TRBJ1-5	ATKSDNADNQPQH
.	TRBV9	TRBJ2-2	ASSASPDITGELF
.	TRBV12-5	TRBJ2-5	ASGGLGGGVETQY
TRBD2	TRBV11-2	TRBJ2-7	ASSPLSRGGLEQY
TRBD2	TRBV2	TRBJ2-1	ASSEWRELAGWGNEQF
TRBD2	TRBV5-4	TRBJ2-7	ASSQASGGSISYEQY
.	TRBV2	TRBJ2-5	ASRVHREETQY
.	TRBV2	TRBJ2-7	ASRQSYEQY
.	TRBV5-1	TRBJ2-7	ASSYDSQFSYEQY
.	TRBV28	TRBJ1-4	ASSLGGRSLATNEKLF
.	TRBV20-1	TRBJ1-1	SGVTVERTF
.	TRBV5-1	TRBJ1-5	ASSLGGPNSNQPQH
TRBD1	TRBV4-1	TRBJ1-5	ASSHPGQGIQPQH
TRBD1	TRBV5-5	TRBJ2-7	ASSLEGQGGEQY
TRBD1	TRBV11-2	TRBJ2-1	ASSAGGLSYNEQF
TRBD2	TRBV5-1	TRBJ2-1	ASSLLAGAYNEQF
.	TRBV6-5	TRBJ1-4	ASSYTRVNEKLF
TRBD2	TRBV28	TRBJ2-7	ASTLGGLAGTTYEQY
TRBD2	TRBV14	TRBJ2-1	ASSQVSGRSYEQF
.	TRBV7-9	TRBJ2-7	ASSLEDSSYEQY
.	TRBV13	TRBJ2-7	ASSARFSSYEQY
.	TRBV7-2	TRBJ2-1	ASSLESPSYNEQF
.	TRBV4-1	TRBJ2-7	ASSQDVGYEQY
.	TRBV11-2	TRBJ2-1	ASSFPLGSYNEQF
.	TRBV29-1	TRBJ2-3	SVEDSADTQY
TRBD1	TRBV29-1	TRBJ1-1	SVLTGLSEAF
.	TRBV20-1	TRBJ2-2	SARRGGELF